This TCR beta chain was sequenced in a study of beta chain features in type 1 diabetes (dated by TCRdb to the late 2010s). Notes on the research overall: Patients and healthy donors did not differ in mean age, gender distribution, total cell number or subset yield. A total of roughly 99 million sorted cells were examined across all samples, and the number of cells per subset was strongly correlated with RNA yield. Regulatory and stem cell-like memory subsets were obtained from only 8 patients and roughly eight healthy donors, while naive and central memory subsets were obtained from all 28 donors. In the study, recently diagnosed type 1 diabetes patients and matched healthy donors were compared on the TCRB repertoires of their sorted circulating CD4+ T cell subsets.

The High Capacity cDNA Reverse Transcription Kit was used to reverse transcribe all of the isolated RNA, meaning that expressed TCRB transcripts were what got sequenced. Naive, central memory and regulatory T cell samples underwent deep immunoSEQ sequencing, averaging about 3.57 million total reads per sample. Sorted cells were lysed in RLT buffer and RNA was extracted with DNase-treated RNeasy Micro or Mini kits, depending on cell number. Each cell subset was processed on its own to prevent cross-contamination, while patient and healthy donor samples were processed together. The immunoSEQ multiplex PCR was used to amplify TCRB sequences from cDNA, yielding 87-bp fragments that span the CDR3 region. Sequencing of the amplicons was done on the Illumina HiSeq platform. Per the source publication's procedure: Synthetic template baselines were used to correct PCR bias computationally, reads within Hamming distance 2 were collapsed, and singletons that could not be merged were discarded. Reads were aligned against IMGT to assign V, D and J genes, CDR3 length and insertions or deletions at six rearrangement sites. Within each subset, clonotype counts were normalized to the number of sorted cells before true diversity and Gini coefficients were calculated with the tcR R package. The overlap coefficient, calculated on TCRB nucleotide sequences, was used to quantify repertoire sharing. This is the immuneACCESS table as TCRdb keeps it, with only in-frame sequences that have V and J called. A part of the clones is gone; compared with another copy, unresolved V genes explain less than half, and the rest is unexplained. V and J calls and clone size come straight from that table; D and trimming were deduced from the DNA. The sample records under 350,000 clones, approximately 8.1% of which are singletons. The ten top clones hold more than 0.8% of the sample.

There are 12 amino acids in the CDR3, from cysteine to phenylalanine inclusive. The sequence is cut down to CDR3 DNA, 36 bases in frame from base 1. CDR1 and CDR2 were assigned from the germline V gene as MGHDK and SYGVNS. Trimmed from V: 7 bases; trimmed from J: 5 bases; junction bases lacking a gene match: 2. Summary of the overall study and its limitations: Because the HLA sub-analyses included only small numbers of individuals, any influence of HLA type on TCRB rearrangement was left unresolved. PCR may preferentially amplify shorter templates, but because patient and control samples were amplified and corrected together, any resulting skew would affect both groups equally. Because cDNA was sequenced instead of genomic DNA, highly expressing activated cells could be over-represented, though the groups showed no difference in activation or CD3 levels. Fewer insertions and more nucleotide deletions at VDJ recombination sites were observed in patients with type 1 diabetes, implying thymic rearrangement abnormalities. Naive, central memory and regulatory TCRB repertoires appeared more similar among patients than among healthy donors. A moderate but significant shortening of TCRB CDR3 length was observed in type 1 diabetes patients in all four CD4+ subsets.

A single peripheral blood draw of 95 to 150 mL on average was collected from each donor into heparinised tubes. A BD FACSAria II and a panel including CD45RO, CCR7, CD25, CD127, CD95 and CD27 were used to sort naive, central memory, regulatory and stem cell-like memory CD4+ T cells. A purity above 95% was achieved for all sorted populations. PBMCs were separated immediately by Lymphoprep density gradient centrifugation and were stained directly, without being cultured. So that batch effects would be minimized, each experiment stained and sorted samples in pairs, pairing one healthy donor with one patient. This clone appeared a few times. It has no known antigen specificity. No base quality values were provided; no much bigger clone lies one nucleotide off.

Input material: central memory CD4+ T cells from blood. Recombination joined TRBV25-1 with TRBJ2-5; 9 nucleotides in the junction match TRBD1. The TCR sequence derives from a young woman in good health. CDR3 region: CASTGQGETQYF. DNA sequence: TGTGCCAGCACCGGACAGGGGGAGACCCAGTACTTC. When the CDR3 is completed using the reference TRBV25-1 and TRBJ2-5 genes on either side, the full variable domain is EADIYQTPRYLVIGTGKKITLECSQTMGHDKMYWYQQDPGMELHLIHYSYGVNSTEKGDLSSESTVSRIRTEHFPLTLESARPSHTSQYLCASTGQGETQYFGPGTRLLVL.